This entry lists 9 T cell receptor beta chains sequenced from one sample in a study of tissue T cells after allogeneic stem cell transplantation. Repertoires were generated with immunoSEQ multiplex PCR, while TCRdb's copy carries only in-frame clones and drops some. This table has about 7,400 clones, approximately 74% appearing once. The sequenced material came from blood. The receptors here all came from a female BALB/c mouse in good health. The strain bears MHC haplotype H2-d.

Worth noting for this clone: Gene names follow the mouse nomenclature. From the germline J gene comes the end of the CDR3, since the read stops 1 residue before it. V is TRBV31 and J is TRBJ2-5; D may be TRBD2 (7 bases). The V and J ends lost 0 bases and 4 bases respectively, with 8 bases between them. The CDR3 totals 13 residues. From germline, CDR1 is GKSSPN and CDR2 SITVG. This CDR3 is CAWSLGGEDTQYF. The sequenced CDR3 bases are TGTGCCTGGAGTCTGGGGGGCGAAGACACCCAGTAC. The whole variable domain, filled in from reference TRBV31 and TRBJ2-5, reads AQTIHQWPVAEIKAVGSPLSLGCTIKGKSSPNLYWYWQATGGTLQQLFYSITVGQVESVVQLNLSASRPKDDQFILSTEKLLLSHSGFYLCAWSLGGEDTQYFGPGTRLLVL.

Comment on this clone: Germline and genes: mouse. This chain's CDR3 is CAWSSTGATGQLYF. The covered CDR3 bases are TGTGCCTGGAGTTCGACAGGGGCCACCGGGCAGCTCTAC. The chain employs TRBV31 and TRBJ2-2; TRBD1 matches 8 bases. The read is 1 residue too short to cover the CDR3 end, so that end is filled in from the germline J gene. The germline gives CDR1 GKSSPN, CDR2 SITVG. J lost 4 bases, V lost 2 bases, and 3 bases had no gene match. This CDR3 comprises 14 residues.

As regards this clone: Mouse gene names apply. The read comes to an end 1 residue before the CDR3 does, leaving the germline J gene to fill in the end. The rearrangement links TRBV31 to TRBJ2-3; 8 bases are shared with TRBD2. Losses at the gene ends were 1 base for V and 3 bases for J; bases not matched to a gene: 3. The CDR3 spans 14 residues. Germline V gene sequence: CDR1 GKSSPN, CDR2 SITVG. The part of the CDR3 DNA that was read is TGTGCCTGGAGTCCTGGGGGGCGCGCAGAAACGCTGTAT. Protein product: CAWSPGGRAETLY. The complete CDR3 reads CAWSPGGRAETLYF. Using reference TRBV31 and TRBJ2-3 for the parts outside the CDR3, the full variable domain is AQTIHQWPVAEIKAVGSPLSLGCTIKGKSSPNLYWYWQATGGTLQQLFYSITVGQVESVVQLNLSASRPKDDQFILSTEKLLLSHSGFYLCAWSPGGRAETLYFGSGTRLTVL.

Comment on this clone: Germline and genes: mouse. The CDR3 end is not reached by the read, which stops 1 residue before it; the germline J gene fills it in. The V call is TRBV13-2, the J call TRBJ1-4; D is unclear. Trimming pared 1 base from V and 0 bases from J, leaving 7 bases between. There are 15 residues in the CDR3. CDR1 and CDR2 from the germline V gene are NNHNN and SYGAGS (reference sequence). The CDR3 here is CASGDKAVSNERLFF. CDR3 DNA (partial): TGTGCCAGCGGTGATAAGGCAGTTTCCAACGAAAGATTATTT.

Concerning this clone itself: The gene symbols are mouse symbols. The missing CDR3 end, 1 residue past where the read stops, is filled in from the germline J gene. The genes are TRBV2 and TRBJ1-1, with no clear D. Germline V gives CDR1 LGHNA, CDR2 YSYQKL. CDR3 size: 14 residues. Trimming left V 0 bases short and J 0 bases short, with 5 bases between. The CDR3 sequence is CASSQEGTNTEVFF. Partial CDR3 DNA: TGTGCCAGCAGCCAAGAAGGTACAAACACAGAAGTCTTC.

This clone occurred a few times. Gene labels here are mouse ones. The CDR3 goes on 1 residue after the read ends, and that part is filled in from the germline J gene. The chain joins TRBV1 to TRBJ2-7, with no clear D. This CDR3 spans 12 amino acids. V was trimmed by 3 bases and J by 1 base, leaving 4 bases between them. Germline lookup yields CDR1 NSQYPW and CDR2 LRSPGD (reference sequence). The CDR3 here is CTCSAQSYEQYF. CDR3 DNA, as far as it was read: TGCACCTGCAGTGCTCAATCCTATGAACAGTAC.

Worth noting for this clone: All gene names here are mouse names. The DNA ends 1 residue before the CDR3 does, and the rest of the CDR3 is filled in from the germline J gene. The chain couples TRBV31 to TRBJ2-7; TRBD2 matches at 8 bases. The CDR3 covers 14 residues. V trimming: 3 bases; J trimming: 3 bases; junction bases outside the gene matches: 7. CDR1 is GKSSPN, CDR2 SITVG, per germline. CDR3 DNA, as far as it was read: TGTGCCTGGAGCCTAAGGGACTGGCACTATGAACAGTAC. Translation gives CAWSLRDWHYEQY. In full, the CDR3 is CAWSLRDWHYEQYF.

As to this clone: Gene names denote mouse genes. The CDR3 end falls 1 residue outside the read, so it is completed with the germline J gene. The chain joins TRBV13-1 to TRBJ2-5; the match to TRBD2 covers 7 bases. The CDR3 is 13 amino acids. Germline trimming cut 2 bases from V and 6 bases from J; bases unmatched to any gene: 3. The germline gives CDR1 NSHNY, CDR2 SYGAGN. The CDR3 loop is CASSELGLDTQYF. Partial CDR3 DNA: TGTGCCAGCAGTGAACTGGGGTTGGACACCCAGTAC.

This clone was observed a handful of times. The gene names given are mouse names. The read terminates 1 residue ahead of where the CDR3 ends, so the germline J gene completes it. The chain couples TRBV13-2 to TRBJ1-3; no clear D. In germline, CDR1 is NNHNN, CDR2 SYGAGS (reference sequence). V was clipped by 0 bases and J by 0 bases, with 4 bases between them. The length of the CDR3 is 14 residues. The DNA read from the CDR3 is TGTGCCAGCGGTGATGCCCCTTCTGGAAATACGCTCTAT. Its translation is CASGDAPSGNTLY. The full CDR3 reads CASGDAPSGNTLYF.